A single sample is the source of the 2 T cell receptor beta chains below, sequenced in a study of CD8 T cells in Susac syndrome. Reverse transcription of roughly 0.45 to 1 ug RNA was performed with random hexamers. One entry per CDR3 protein, called by TCRdb with MiXCR from the immunoSEQ multiplex PCR reads. The sample consists of roughly 130,000 distinct CDR3 sequences, around 94% of them appearing once. Sample: CD8+ T cells from PBMCs. Receptor source: a human donor with Susac syndrome.

This clonotype is a singleton in its sample. The chain has TRBV9 and TRBJ1-3; D call uncertain. V was shortened by 0 bases and J by 6 bases, with 13 bases between the two germline ends. Germline V gene data show CDR1 as SGDLS and CDR2 as YYNGEE. This CDR3 has 15 amino acids. The CDR3 loop is CASSVGGGFENTIYF. Here the CDR3 DNA reads TGTGCCAGCAGCGTAGGAGGAGGTTTTGAAAACACCATATATTTT.

The V call is TRBV4-2, the J call TRBJ1-2, with D unclear. CDR3 length equals 13 residues. Trimming left V 3 bases short and J 8 bases short, with 13 bases between. Germline loops: CDR1 LGHNA, CDR2 YNFKEQ. The CDR3 DNA follows: TGTGCCAGCAGCCAGGAAGGGCTAGAGGGCTACACCTTC. Its protein product is CASSQEGLEGYTF.